The present entry profiles one T cell receptor (beta chain) with its context. The antigen is unknown. TCRdb keeps only in-frame clones here, not all; method: immunoSEQ multiplex PCR. The table has approximately 41,000 clones, 91% seen once. This sample was included in a study of a mutant IDH1 vaccine in newly diagnosed glioma. About the research overall: Patients received vaccination from 4-6 weeks after radiotherapy alone, or with temozolomide cycles. Pretreatment consisted of radiotherapy, temozolomide, or both, with most receiving both.

Time point: week 23, last vaccination. Doses consisted of 300 ug of mutant IDH1 20-mer peptide each, paired with topical imiquimod. The receptor comes from a man aged 45-60 years with glioma. The sequences come from PBMCs, collected from a glioma patient whose treatment included an IDH1 peptide vaccine.

DNA of the CDR3: TGTGCCAGCAGCCTATCGACTAGCGGGAGGGTTGTGGAAGATACGCAGTATTTT. The encoded protein is CASSLSTSGRVVEDTQYF. The chain is built from TRBV7-8 and TRBJ2-3, with 14 bases identical to TRBD2. The length of the CDR3 is 18 residues. Germline loops: CDR1 SGHVS, CDR2 FQNEAQ. V shed 5 bases, J shed 5 bases, and the junction held 12 bases outside the gene matches.